A single sample is the source of the 31 T cell receptor beta chains below, sequenced in a study of T cells expressing NK-cell markers. After re-calling the 5' RACE reads, TCRdb lists one entry per CDR3 protein, DNA absent. The repertoire table contains some 410,000 distinct CDR3 sequences. The sequencing input was blood T cells: a sorted CD56 or NKG2C T cell subset, CD4+ or CD8+ T cells, or bulk PBMC T cells (not recorded which). These receptors were obtained from a woman between 18 and 75 years old in good health.

The chain joins TRBV5-1 to TRBJ2-1; TCRdb gives TRBD1 as the D gene, but with no DNA this cannot be confirmed. The germline CDR1 and CDR2 sequences are SGHRS and YFSETQ. The CDR3 spans 12 residues. The CDR3 protein is CASSVDRGEQFF. The full variable domain, in which reference TRBV5-1 and TRBJ2-1 provide the parts outside the CDR3, is KAGVTQTPRYLIKTRGQQVTLSCSPISGHRSVSWYQQTPGQGLQFLFEYFSETQRNKGNFPGRFSGRQFSNSRSEMNVSTLELGDSALYLCASSVDRGEQFFGPGTRLTVL.

The chain couples TRBV27 to TRBJ2-7; TCRdb's D gene call, TRBD2, goes unchecked for lack of DNA. The germline gives CDR1 MNHEY, CDR2 SMNVEV (reference sequence). The CDR3 length is 13 residues. The CDR3 is CASSWTSGYEQYF.

The chain is built from TRBV29-1 and TRBJ2-1; TCRdb gives TRBD2 as the D gene, but with no DNA this cannot be confirmed. Germline V gene data show CDR1 as SQVTM and CDR2 as ANQGSEA. There are 15 residues in the CDR3. The chain's CDR3 is CSVLSGASSYNEQFF.

This sequence joins TRBV5-1 and TRBJ2-1; the TCRdb call, TRBD2, lacks DNA for checking. The CDR3 is made up of 14 amino acids. In germline, CDR1 is SGHRS, CDR2 YFSETQ. The CDR3 sequence is CASQPAGGPNEQFF. Based on the CDR3 plus reference TRBV5-1 and TRBJ2-1, the full variable domain is KAGVTQTPRYLIKTRGQQVTLSCSPISGHRSVSWYQQTPGQGLQFLFEYFSETQRNKGNFPGRFSGRQFSNSRSEMNVSTLELGDSALYLCASQPAGGPNEQFFGPGTRLTVL.

This CDR3 is CASSLIRSYEQYF. The chain has TRBV7-2 and TRBJ2-7. The CDR3 is 13 amino acids. Germline values: CDR1 SGHTA, CDR2 FQGNSA.

The chain couples TRBV5-1 to TRBJ2-1; there is no DNA to check the TCRdb D call of TRBD1. This CDR3 region has 15 residues. From germline, CDR1 is SGHRS and CDR2 YFSETQ. CDR3 sequence reads: CASSLGSGEGNEQFF. The full variable domain, its missing parts supplied by reference TRBV5-1 and TRBJ2-1, is KAGVTQTPRYLIKTRGQQVTLSCSPISGHRSVSWYQQTPGQGLQFLFEYFSETQRNKGNFPGRFSGRQFSNSRSEMNVSTLELGDSALYLCASSLGSGEGNEQFFGPGTRLTVL.

This chain connects TRBV9 to TRBJ2-2; TCRdb's assignment of TRBD1 cannot be checked, as there is no DNA. This CDR3 region has 15 residues. Germline CDR1 reads SGDLS; CDR2 reads YYNGEE. The CDR3 sequence: CASSVGGKDTGELFF.

This CDR3 is CASSARDLPHNEQFF. This chain uses TRBV11-3 with TRBJ2-1; without DNA, the TCRdb call of TRBD2 cannot be checked. CDR3 length: 15 residues. Germline V gene data show CDR1 as SGHNT and CDR2 as YENEEA.

This sequence joins TRBV20-1 and TRBJ2-4; absent DNA, TCRdb's TRBD1 call cannot be checked. This CDR3 has 13 amino acids. The V gene's germline CDR1 is DFQATT and CDR2 SNEGSKA (reference sequence). CDR3 loop: CSAAGTDKNIQYF.

This chain joins TRBV15 and TRBJ2-3; with no DNA, the TCRdb D assignment of TRBD2 cannot be verified. From germline, CDR1 is LNHNV and CDR2 YYDKDF (reference sequence). There are 17 residues in the CDR3. The CDR3 spells CATSAGLAGPSTDTQYF.

This rearrangement joins TRBV20-1 to TRBJ2-3; as DNA is missing, the TRBD1 call by TCRdb cannot be tested. This CDR3 is built from 14 residues. The germline V gene encodes CDR1 DFQATT and CDR2 SNEGSKA (reference sequence). The CDR3 region is CSARDWGGSYTQYF.

The V and J genes are TRBV29-1 and TRBJ1-5; TCRdb's D gene call, TRBD1, goes unchecked for lack of DNA. CDR3 length equals 14 residues. Looked up from germline, CDR1 is SQVTM and CDR2 is ANQGSEA. CDR3 amino acids: CSVAAGTDNQPQHF.

This chain joins TRBV28 and TRBJ2-7; the TCRdb D gene call, TRBD2, has no DNA to confirm it. CDR3 length equals 15 residues. CDR1 MDHEN and CDR2 SYDVKM come from the germline V gene. This CDR3 is CASSFGREGRSEQYF.

J is TRBJ2-1 and V is TRBV27; TCRdb's D call of TRBD2 is untestable without DNA. CDR1 MNHEY and CDR2 SMNVEV come from the germline V gene (reference sequence). This CDR3 region has 14 residues. This CDR3 is CASSPGLAIGEQFF.

V gene TRBV20-1 combines with J gene TRBJ2-7; without DNA, the TCRdb call of TRBD1 cannot be checked. The V gene's germline CDR1 is DFQATT and CDR2 SNEGSKA (reference sequence). The CDR3 runs 13 residues. CDR3 residues: CSARTGFPYEQYF.

The chain combines TRBV6-4 with TRBJ2-1; there is no DNA to check the TCRdb D call of TRBD2. CDR1 and CDR2 from the germline V gene are MRHNA and SNTAGT. This CDR3 region has 16 residues. CDR3 loop: CASSGNLAGGLNEQFF.

The CDR3 here is CASSPVQGSGELFF. The chain links TRBV4-3 to TRBJ2-2; TCRdb selects TRBD1, and the lack of DNA leaves this call unchecked. The CDR3 runs 14 residues. CDR1 LGHNA and CDR2 YSLEER come from the germline V gene.

The rearrangement links TRBV20-1 to TRBJ2-7. CDR3 length: 11 residues. Germline CDR1 DFQATT, CDR2 SNEGSKA (reference sequence). The CDR3 loop reads CSARIRGEQYF.

This chain connects TRBV7-9 to TRBJ2-3; TCRdb outputs TRBD1, but without DNA this stays unchecked. The CDR3 extends over 16 amino acids. Germline loops: CDR1 SEHNR, CDR2 FQNEAQ (reference sequence). CDR3: CASSLALGTSGDTQYF.

The V call is TRBV7-6, the J call TRBJ2-5. This CDR3 spans 18 amino acids. Germline CDR1 reads SGHVS; CDR2 reads FNYEAQ. CDR3: CASSLVSSSEIVQETQYF.

The chain links TRBV12-3 or TRBV12-4 to TRBJ2-5; TCRdb picks TRBD1, but there is no DNA to check that call. The length of the CDR3 is 13 residues. CDR3 sequence: CASRGTPGETQYF.

V gene TRBV27 combines with J gene TRBJ2-3; TCRdb indicates TRBD2, and absent DNA this call remains unverified. Germline V gene data show CDR1 as MNHEY and CDR2 as SMNVEV (reference sequence). The CDR3 is made up of 16 amino acids. This CDR3 is CASSPPTSASTDTQYF.

This rearrangement joins TRBV5-1 to TRBJ1-1. Per germline, CDR1 SGHRS and CDR2 YFSETQ. CDR3 length: 15 amino acids. The CDR3 sequence: CASSLARPADTEAFF.

This sequence joins TRBV25-1 and TRBJ1-1; TCRdb proposes TRBD1, but this gene call is untestable without DNA. CDR1 is MGHDK and CDR2 is SYGVNS in the germline V gene. The CDR3 spans 17 residues. The CDR3 here is CASSEYPFPRESTEAFF. The full variable domain, with the rest looked up from reference TRBV25-1 and TRBJ1-1, is EADIYQTPRYLVIGTGKKITLECSQTMGHDKMYWYQQDPGMELHLIHYSYGVNSTEKGDLSSESTVSRIRTEHFPLTLESARPSHTSQYLCASSEYPFPRESTEAFFGQGTRLTVV.

This chain joins TRBV10-3 and TRBJ1-1; TCRdb lists TRBD1, though no DNA is available to test this call. CDR3 length: 17 residues. In germline, CDR1 is ENHRY, CDR2 SYGVKD. CDR3 sequence reads: CAISESGTGGANTEAFF.

V and J are TRBV7-2 and TRBJ1-2. CDR1 and CDR2 (germline): SGHTA, FQGNSA. The CDR3 runs 13 residues. CDR3 in amino acids: CASSSRRTAGYTF.

The chain joins TRBV20-1 to TRBJ2-3; the TRBD1 assignment by TCRdb is unverifiable without DNA. This CDR3 has 15 amino acids. CDR1 and CDR2 from the germline V gene are DFQATT and SNEGSKA (reference sequence). CDR3 sequence: CSAGGSDRGTDTQYF.

This chain joins TRBV23-1 and TRBJ2-3; TCRdb designates TRBD1, a call that cannot be tested without DNA. TRBV23-1 is sorted into the ORF group, with uncertain function. This CDR3 has 17 residues. CDR3 sequence reads: CASSQSGTGGRTDTQYF.

The chain combines TRBV7-9 with TRBJ1-2; TCRdb selects TRBD1, and the lack of DNA leaves this call unchecked. Germline CDR1 and CDR2: SEHNR and FQNEAQ (reference sequence). This CDR3 comprises 16 residues. CDR3 loop: CASSFYGGSPNYGYTF.

The J gene is TRBJ1-5, the V gene TRBV20-1; the TRBD1 assignment by TCRdb is unverifiable without DNA. Germline CDR1 reads DFQATT; CDR2 reads SNEGSKA (reference sequence). The CDR3 sequence is 14 residues long. CDR3 amino acids: CSAMDRVGNQPQHF.

The chain recombines TRBV5-5 with TRBJ2-5; with no DNA, the TCRdb D assignment of TRBD2 cannot be verified. Germline CDR1 is SGHKS and CDR2 is YYEKEE (reference sequence). The CDR3 covers 14 residues. This chain's CDR3 is CASSIQTRGETQYF.